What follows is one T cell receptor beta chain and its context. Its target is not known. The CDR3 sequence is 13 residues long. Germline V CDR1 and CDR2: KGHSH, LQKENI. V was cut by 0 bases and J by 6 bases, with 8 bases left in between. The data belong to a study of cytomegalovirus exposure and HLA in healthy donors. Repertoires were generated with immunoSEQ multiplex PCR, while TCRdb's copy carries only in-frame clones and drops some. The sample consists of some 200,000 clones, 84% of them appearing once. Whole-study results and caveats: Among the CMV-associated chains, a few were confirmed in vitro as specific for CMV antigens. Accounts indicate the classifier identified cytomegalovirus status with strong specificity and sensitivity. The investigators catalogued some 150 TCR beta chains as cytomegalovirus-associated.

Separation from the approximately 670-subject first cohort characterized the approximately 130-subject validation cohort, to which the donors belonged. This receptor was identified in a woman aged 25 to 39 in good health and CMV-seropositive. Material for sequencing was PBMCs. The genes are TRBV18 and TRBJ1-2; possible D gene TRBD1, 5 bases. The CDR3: CASSPPTQDGYTF. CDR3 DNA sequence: TGTGCCAGCTCACCACCGACACAGGATGGCTACACCTTC.